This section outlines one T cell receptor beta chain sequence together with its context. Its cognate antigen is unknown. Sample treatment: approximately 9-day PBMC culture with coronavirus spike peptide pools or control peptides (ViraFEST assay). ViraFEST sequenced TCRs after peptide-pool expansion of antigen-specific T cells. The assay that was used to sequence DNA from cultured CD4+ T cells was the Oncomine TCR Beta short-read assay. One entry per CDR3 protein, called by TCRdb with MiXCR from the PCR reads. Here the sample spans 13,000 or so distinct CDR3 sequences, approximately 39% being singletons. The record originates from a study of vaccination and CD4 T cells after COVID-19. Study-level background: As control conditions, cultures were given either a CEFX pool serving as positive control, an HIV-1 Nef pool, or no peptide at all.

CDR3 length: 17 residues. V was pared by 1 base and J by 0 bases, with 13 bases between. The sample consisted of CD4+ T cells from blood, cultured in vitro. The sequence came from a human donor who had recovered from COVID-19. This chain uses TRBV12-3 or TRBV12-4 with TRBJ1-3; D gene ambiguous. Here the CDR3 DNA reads TGTGCCAGCAGTTTAGGGCCCCGACCCAGCTCTGGAAACACCATATATTTT. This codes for CASSLGPRPSSGNTIYF.